Listed below are T cell receptor beta chains from one sample, sequenced in a study of CD8 T cells in ankylosing spondylitis. TCRdb redid the calling of the 5' RACE reads with MiXCR, one entry per CDR3 protein. Among about 330,000 distinct CDR3 sequences listed, roughly 8% were seen once. Sequencing was done on a sample of blood, either unsorted or a sorted T cell fraction (not recorded which). These receptors originate from a male donor with ankylosing spondylitis. Both conserved end residues are part of each CDR3. The D gene is left open where the match is weak. Rows may omit the clone size; those that give it use once, few, many or a size class.

-	TRBJ2-7	TRBD2	TRBV6-1	CASGTSGAPYEQYF	TGTGCCAGCGGGACTAGCGGCGCCCCCTACGAGCAGTACTTC
-	TRBJ2-7	-	TRBV20-1	CSARLDIIYEQYF	TGCAGTGCTAGATTGGACATAATCTACGAGCAGTACTTC
-	TRBJ2-7	TRBD1	TRBV6-6	CASSMTGGYEQYF	TGTGCCAGCAGCATGACAGGGGGCTACGAGCAGTACTTC
-	TRBJ2-5	-	TRBV29-1	CSVSSPAQYF	TGCAGCGTCTCCTCCCCGGCCCAGTACTTC
-	TRBJ2-7	TRBD2	TRBV6-2/TRBV6-3	CASSSRLAGVFYEQYF	TGTGCCAGCAGTTCCCGACTAGCGGGAGTTTTCTACGAGCAGTACTTC
many	TRBJ2-2	-	TRBV4-1	CASSQGRGNTGELFF	TGCGCCAGCAGCCAGGGACGGGGCAACACCGGGGAGCTGTTTTTT
few	TRBJ2-7	TRBD2	TRBV20-1	CSAPPASGSSDEQYF	TGCAGTGCTCCGCCGGCTAGCGGGAGTTCCGACGAGCAGTACTTC
many	TRBJ2-7	-	TRBV7-9	CASSAASYEQYF	TGTGCCAGCAGCGCAGCTAGCTACGAGCAGTACTTC
few	TRBJ1-6	-	TRBV15	CATSRVARVGNSPLHF	TGTGCCACCAGCAGAGTCGCCAGGGTGGGCAATTCACCCCTCCACTTT
many	TRBJ2-1	TRBD2	TRBV29-1	CSVDRAGALNEQFF	TGCAGCGTTGATCGAGCGGGAGCCCTCAATGAGCAGTTCTTC
few	TRBJ2-5	-	TRBV5-1	CASSLGGGLTRQVETQYF	TGCGCCAGCAGCTTGGGCGGGGGCCTAACCCGCCAAGTAGAGACCCAGTACTTC
few	TRBJ1-2	-	TRBV5-1	CASNPGNIYGYTF	TGCGCCAGCAACCCCGGGAACATCTATGGCTACACCTTC
many	TRBJ2-1	-	TRBV29-1	CSDIGGEQFF	TGCAGCGATATAGGGGGGGAGCAGTTCTTC
-	TRBJ2-4	-	TRBV5-1	CASSLPGSLDIQYF	TGCGCCAGCAGCCTCCCCGGGAGCTTGGACATTCAGTACTTC
-	TRBJ2-1	-	TRBV4-1	CASSQVDSDNEQFF	TGCGCCAGCAGCCAAGTCGACAGTGACAATGAGCAGTTCTTC
-	TRBJ2-7	-	TRBV7-9	CASMPGGGPNEQYF	TGTGCCAGCATGCCGGGAGGGGGCCCGAACGAGCAGTACTTC
few	TRBJ2-6	-	TRBV18	CASSPRFRPAVSGANVLTF	TGTGCCAGCTCACCACGCTTCCGGCCCGCTGTTTCTGGGGCCAACGTCCTGACTTTC
-	TRBJ2-7	-	TRBV7-9	CASSLHVEQYF	TGTGCCAGCAGCTTACACGTAGAGCAGTACTTC
-	TRBJ2-7	TRBD1	TRBV7-8	CASSFRTGGGGYEQYF	TGTGCCAGCAGCTTCAGGACAGGGGGCGGCGGGTACGAGCAGTACTTC
-	TRBJ2-3	-	TRBV4-2	CASSHGTRSTDTQYF	TGTGCCAGCAGCCATGGGACACGGAGCACAGATACGCAGTATTTT
many	TRBJ2-7	-	TRBV15	CATSREVSRASFSYEQYF	TGTGCCACCAGCAGAGAAGTTAGTAGGGCTAGCTTTTCCTACGAGCAGTACTTC
few	TRBJ2-5	TRBD2	TRBV9	CASSLPGRDPAQYF	TGTGCCAGCAGCCTTCCTGGGAGGGACCCGGCCCAGTACTTC
few	TRBJ2-2	-	TRBV4-1	CASSQRSGVNTGELFF	TGCGCCAGCAGCCAACGTTCTGGAGTAAACACCGGGGAGCTGTTTTTT
many	TRBJ2-7	TRBD2	TRBV18	CASSPAGGSYEQYF	TGTGCCAGCTCACCAGCGGGAGGCTCCTACGAGCAGTACTTC
few	TRBJ2-7	-	TRBV4-2	CASSQDPPGLSSYEQYF	TGTGCCAGCAGCCAGGATCCCCCGGGACTGAGCTCCTACGAGCAGTACTTC
many	TRBJ2-2	-	TRBV7-9	CASSRMVPADTGELFF	TGTGCCAGCAGCAGGATGGTCCCGGCGGACACCGGGGAGCTGTTTTTT
few	TRBJ2-2	TRBD2	TRBV4-2	CASSQEGTSGRNELFF	TGTGCCAGCAGCCAAGAGGGGACTAGCGGGAGGAACGAGCTGTTTTTT
-	TRBJ2-7	-	TRBV6-6	CASSYSIGYEQYF	TGTGCCAGCAGTTACTCGATCGGTTACGAGCAGTACTTC
many	TRBJ1-2	TRBD1	TRBV7-2	CASSFRQGATGGYTF	TGTGCCAGCAGTTTCAGACAGGGGGCGACGGGGGGCTACACCTTC
-	TRBJ2-5	-	TRBV7-9	CASSLLQGKETQYF	TGTGCCAGCAGCTTATTGCAGGGGAAGGAGACCCAGTACTTC
few	TRBJ1-5	-	TRBV7-3	CASSLIHGSNQPQHF	TGTGCCAGCAGCTTAATCCACGGTAGCAATCAGCCCCAGCATTTT
few	TRBJ2-1	TRBD1	TRBV4-2	CASSQRRGTGGYNEQFF	TGTGCCAGCAGCCAAAGGAGGGGGACAGGGGGTTACAATGAGCAGTTCTTC
-	TRBJ2-2	TRBD2	TRBV11-2	CASSLAASGRIGELFF	TGTGCCAGCAGCTTAGCGGCTAGCGGGAGGATCGGGGAGCTGTTTTTT
many	TRBJ1-6	-	TRBV12-3/TRBV12-4	CASGISPAIGNSPLHF	TGTGCCAGCGGGATTAGTCCGGCCATCGGTAATTCACCCCTCCACTTT
-	TRBJ2-3	-	TRBV20-1	CSAETDSRSTDTQYF	TGCAGTGCTGAGACGGACAGTAGAAGCACAGATACGCAGTATTTT
-	TRBJ2-6	TRBD2	TRBV7-3	CASSPTSASGANVLTF	TGTGCCAGCAGCCCCACTAGCGCCTCTGGGGCCAACGTCCTGACTTTC
-	TRBJ2-7	-	TRBV7-2	CASSLVGTIYEQYF	TGTGCCAGCAGCTTAGTTGGGACGATTTACGAGCAGTACTTC
-	TRBJ2-3	-	TRBV9	CASSPRLGEGTDTQYF	TGTGCCAGCAGCCCCAGGCTAGGTGAGGGCACAGATACGCAGTATTTT
-	TRBJ2-7	-	TRBV6-1	CASRSRGFYEQYF	TGTGCCAGCCGATCGAGGGGGTTCTACGAGCAGTACTTC
-	TRBJ2-4	TRBD1	TRBV4-2	CASSRQGEERHIQYF	TGTGCCAGCAGCAGACAGGGGGAGGAGAGGCACATTCAGTACTTC
few	TRBJ2-7	TRBD1	TRBV20-1	CSATPGQTSYEQYF	TGCAGTGCTACACCGGGACAGACCTCCTACGAGCAGTACTTC
-	TRBJ1-2	-	TRBV20-1	CSASGGGIYGYTF	TGCAGTGCATCGGGCGGAGGCATATATGGCTACACCTTC
many	TRBJ2-1	-	TRBV20-1	CSARGAESSYNEQFF	TGCAGTGCTAGAGGGGCGGAGAGCTCCTACAATGAGCAGTTCTTC
-	TRBJ1-4	-	TRBV5-1	CASSFNTGREKLFF	TGCGCCAGCAGCTTCAATACAGGGAGGGAAAAACTGTTTTTT
few	TRBJ2-5	TRBD1	TRBV5-1	CASRQYSQGALETQYF	TGCGCCAGCAGACAGTACAGCCAGGGGGCCCTAGAGACCCAGTACTTC
few	TRBJ2-7	-	TRBV28	CASSFFHRFSYEQYF	TGTGCCAGCAGTTTCTTTCACAGGTTCTCCTACGAGCAGTACTTC
few	TRBJ1-5	-	TRBV28	CASSGDGSQHF	TGTGCCAGCAGTGGTGATGGGTCCCAGCATTTT
-	TRBJ2-5	-	TRBV20-1	CSASGQGLLYQETQYF	TGCAGTGCTAGTGGTCAGGGACTTTTGTACCAAGAGACCCAGTACTTC
few	TRBJ1-1	-	TRBV12-3/TRBV12-4	CASTLGENTEAFF	TGTGCCAGCACTTTGGGAGAGAACACTGAAGCTTTCTTT
few	TRBJ2-7	-	TRBV12-3/TRBV12-4	CASSRDFPYEQYF	TGTGCCAGCAGTCGGGACTTTCCCTACGAGCAGTACTTC